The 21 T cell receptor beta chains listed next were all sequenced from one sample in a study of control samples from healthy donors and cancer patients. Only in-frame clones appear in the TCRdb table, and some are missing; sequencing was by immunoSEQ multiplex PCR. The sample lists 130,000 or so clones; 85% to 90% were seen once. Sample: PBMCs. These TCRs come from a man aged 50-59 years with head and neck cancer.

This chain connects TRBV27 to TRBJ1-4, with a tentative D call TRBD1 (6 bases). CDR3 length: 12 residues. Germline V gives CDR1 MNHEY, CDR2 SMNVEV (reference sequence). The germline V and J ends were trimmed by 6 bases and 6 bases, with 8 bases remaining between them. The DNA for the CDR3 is TGTGCCAGCAGGGGGGCGGATGAAAAACTGTTTTTT. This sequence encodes CASRGADEKLFF.

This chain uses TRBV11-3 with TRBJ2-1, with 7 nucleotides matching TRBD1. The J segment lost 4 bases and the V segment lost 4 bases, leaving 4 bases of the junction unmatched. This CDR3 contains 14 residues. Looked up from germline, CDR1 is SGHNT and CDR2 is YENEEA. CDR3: CASSSRTGYNEQFF. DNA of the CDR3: TGTGCCAGCAGCTCCAGGACAGGATACAATGAGCAGTTCTTC.

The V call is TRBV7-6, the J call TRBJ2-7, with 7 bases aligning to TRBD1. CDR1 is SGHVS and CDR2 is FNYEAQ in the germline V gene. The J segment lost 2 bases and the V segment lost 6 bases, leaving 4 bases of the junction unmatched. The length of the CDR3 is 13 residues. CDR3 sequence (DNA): TGTGCCAGCAGTATCGGGACAGCCTACGAGCAGTACTTC. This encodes CASSIGTAYEQYF. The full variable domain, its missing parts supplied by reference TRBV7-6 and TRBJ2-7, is GAGVSQSPRYKVTKRGQDVALRCDPISGHVSLYWYRQALGQGPEFLTYFNYEAQQDKSGLPNDRFSAERPEGSISTLTIQRTEQRDSAMYRCASSIGTAYEQYFGPGTRLTVT.

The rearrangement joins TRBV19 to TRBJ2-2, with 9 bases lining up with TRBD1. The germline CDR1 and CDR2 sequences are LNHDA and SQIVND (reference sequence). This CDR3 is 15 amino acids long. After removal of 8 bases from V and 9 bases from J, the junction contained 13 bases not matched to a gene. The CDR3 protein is CASATGTGFVRELFF. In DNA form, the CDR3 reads TGTGCCAGTGCCACCGGGACAGGGTTCGTCCGGGAGCTGTTTTTT.

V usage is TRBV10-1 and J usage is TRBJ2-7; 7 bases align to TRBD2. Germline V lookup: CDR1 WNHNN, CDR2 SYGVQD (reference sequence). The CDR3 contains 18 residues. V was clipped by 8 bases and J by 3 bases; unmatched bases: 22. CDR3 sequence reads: CASCGGVGGSGSVYEQYF. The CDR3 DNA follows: TGCGCCAGCTGTGGGGGGGTAGGAGGGTCCGGTTCGGTCTACGAGCAGTACTTC.

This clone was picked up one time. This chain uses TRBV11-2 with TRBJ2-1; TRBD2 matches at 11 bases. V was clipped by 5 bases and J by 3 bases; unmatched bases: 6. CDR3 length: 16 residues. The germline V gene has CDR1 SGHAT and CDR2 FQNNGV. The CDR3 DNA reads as TGTGCCAGCAGCCCCGTAGCGGGGGGGATCTACAATGAGCAGTTCTTC. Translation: CASSPVAGGIYNEQFF.

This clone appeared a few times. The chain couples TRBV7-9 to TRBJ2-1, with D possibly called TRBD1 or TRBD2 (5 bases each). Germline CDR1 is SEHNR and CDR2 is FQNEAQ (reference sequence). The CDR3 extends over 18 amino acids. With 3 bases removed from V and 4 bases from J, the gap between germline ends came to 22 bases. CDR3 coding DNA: TGTGCCAGCAGCTTGGGGCTCGGGGTTAGCGTGGCATACAATGAGCAGTTCTTC. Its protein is CASSLGLGVSVAYNEQFF.

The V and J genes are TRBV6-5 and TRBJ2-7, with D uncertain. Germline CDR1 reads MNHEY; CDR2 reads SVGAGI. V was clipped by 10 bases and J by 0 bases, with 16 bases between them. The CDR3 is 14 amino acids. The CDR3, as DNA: TGTGCCACCATCTCCCGCAGGAGCTCCTACGAGCAGTACTTC. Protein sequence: CATISRRSSYEQYF.

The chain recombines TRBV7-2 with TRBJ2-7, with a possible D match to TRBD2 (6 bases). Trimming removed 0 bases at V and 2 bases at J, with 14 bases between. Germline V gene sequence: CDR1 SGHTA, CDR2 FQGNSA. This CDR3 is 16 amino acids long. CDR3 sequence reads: CASSLAGRAGPYEQYF. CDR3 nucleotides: TGTGCCAGCAGCTTAGCGGGCAGGGCGGGACCCTACGAGCAGTACTTC.

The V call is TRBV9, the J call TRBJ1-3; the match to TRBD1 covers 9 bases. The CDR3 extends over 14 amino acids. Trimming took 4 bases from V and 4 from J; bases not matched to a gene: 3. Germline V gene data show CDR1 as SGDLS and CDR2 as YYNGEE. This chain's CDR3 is CASSRGTGGNTIYF. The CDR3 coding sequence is TGTGCCAGCAGCAGGGGGACAGGGGGAAACACCATATATTTT.

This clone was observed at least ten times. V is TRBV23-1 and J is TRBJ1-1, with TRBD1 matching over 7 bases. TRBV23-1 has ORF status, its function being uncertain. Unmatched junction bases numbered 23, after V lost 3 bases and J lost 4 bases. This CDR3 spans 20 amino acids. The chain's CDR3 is CASSHSQGVSRPNSGTEAFF. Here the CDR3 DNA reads TGCGCCAGCAGTCATTCTCAGGGGGTTTCTAGGCCCAATTCGGGCACTGAAGCTTTCTTT.

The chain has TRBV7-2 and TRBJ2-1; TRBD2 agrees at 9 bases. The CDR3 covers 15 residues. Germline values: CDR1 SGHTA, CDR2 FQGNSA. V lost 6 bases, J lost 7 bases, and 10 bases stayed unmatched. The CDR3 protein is CASSRLAGKQNEQFF. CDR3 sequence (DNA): TGTGCCAGCAGTCGCCTAGCGGGAAAACAGAATGAGCAGTTCTTC.

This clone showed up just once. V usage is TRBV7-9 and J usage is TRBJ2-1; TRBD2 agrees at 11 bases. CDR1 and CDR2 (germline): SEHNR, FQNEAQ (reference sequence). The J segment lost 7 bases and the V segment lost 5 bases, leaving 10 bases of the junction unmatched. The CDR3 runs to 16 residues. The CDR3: CASSPISGGALNEQFF. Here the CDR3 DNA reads TGTGCCAGCAGCCCAATTAGCGGGGGGGCTCTAAATGAGCAGTTCTTC.

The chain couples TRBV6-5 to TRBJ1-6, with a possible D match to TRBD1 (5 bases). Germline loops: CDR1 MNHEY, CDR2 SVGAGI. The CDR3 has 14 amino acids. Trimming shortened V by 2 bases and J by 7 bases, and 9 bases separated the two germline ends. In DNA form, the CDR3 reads TGTGCCAGCAGTTACGGTCAGGGAAATTCACCCCTCCACTTT. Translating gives CASSYGQGNSPLHF.

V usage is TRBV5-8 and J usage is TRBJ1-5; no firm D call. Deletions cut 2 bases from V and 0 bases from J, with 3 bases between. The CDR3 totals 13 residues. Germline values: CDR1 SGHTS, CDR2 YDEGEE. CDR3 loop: CASSLASNQPQHF. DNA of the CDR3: TGTGCCAGCAGCTTAGCTAGCAATCAGCCCCAGCATTTT.

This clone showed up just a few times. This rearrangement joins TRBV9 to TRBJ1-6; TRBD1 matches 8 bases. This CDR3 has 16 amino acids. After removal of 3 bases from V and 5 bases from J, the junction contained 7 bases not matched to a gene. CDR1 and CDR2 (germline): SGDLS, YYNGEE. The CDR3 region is CASSEPQGADNSPLHF. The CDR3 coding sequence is TGTGCCAGCAGCGAACCGCAGGGGGCGGATAATTCACCCCTCCACTTT.

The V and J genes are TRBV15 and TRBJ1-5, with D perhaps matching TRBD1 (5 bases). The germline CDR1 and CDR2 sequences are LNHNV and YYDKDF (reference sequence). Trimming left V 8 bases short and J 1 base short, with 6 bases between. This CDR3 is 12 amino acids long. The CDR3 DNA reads TGTGCCACCGGGGGGAGCAATCAGCCCCAGCATTTT. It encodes CATGGSNQPQHF.

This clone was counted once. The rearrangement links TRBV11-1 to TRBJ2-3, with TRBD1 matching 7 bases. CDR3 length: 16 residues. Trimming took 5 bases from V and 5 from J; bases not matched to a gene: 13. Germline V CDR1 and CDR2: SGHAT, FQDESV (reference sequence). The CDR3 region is CASSARQGSLVDTQYF. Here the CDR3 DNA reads TGTGCCAGCAGCGCTAGACAGGGTAGTCTTGTAGATACGCAGTATTTT.

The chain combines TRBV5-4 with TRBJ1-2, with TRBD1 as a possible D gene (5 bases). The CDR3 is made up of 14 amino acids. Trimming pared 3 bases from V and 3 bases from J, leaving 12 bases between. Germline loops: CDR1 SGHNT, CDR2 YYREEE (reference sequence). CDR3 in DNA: TGTGCCAGCAGCTCACAGGTTTGGGACTATGGCTACACCTTC. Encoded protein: CASSSQVWDYGYTF.

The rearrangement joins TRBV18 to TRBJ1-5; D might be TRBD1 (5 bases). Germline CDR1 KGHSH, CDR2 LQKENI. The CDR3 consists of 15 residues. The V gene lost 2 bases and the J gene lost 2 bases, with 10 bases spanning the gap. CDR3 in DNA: TGTGCCAGCTCACCAAGGCAGGGCGGCAATCAGCCCCAGCATTTT. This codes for CASSPRQGGNQPQHF.

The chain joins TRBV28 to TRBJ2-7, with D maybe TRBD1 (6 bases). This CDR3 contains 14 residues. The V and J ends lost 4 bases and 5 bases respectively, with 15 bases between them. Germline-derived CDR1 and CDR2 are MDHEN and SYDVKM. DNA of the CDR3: TGTGCCAGCAGTTCCAGACAGGTTGGGGACGAGCAGTACTTC. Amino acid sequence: CASSSRQVGDEQYF.